This T cell receptor beta chain was captured by sequencing in a study of blood T cell repertoires in COVID-19. Study background: Sample material is recorded as cDNA or gDNA derived from T cells, B-cell-depleted T cells, or PBMCs.

Here immunoSEQ multiplex PCR was the method, and the copy in TCRdb shows in-frame clones only, minus some. The sample contains 200,000 to 250,000 clones, around nine tenths of which appear only once. The V and J ends lost 4 bases and 5 bases, in that order; junction bases with no gene match: 9. The germline gives CDR1 SEHNR, CDR2 FQNEAQ (reference sequence). CDR3 length: 15 amino acids. The material sequenced was peripheral blood. This clonotype was sampled from a man aged 60 to 75 with acute or convalescent COVID-19. The chain joins TRBV7-9 to TRBJ2-3; 7 nucleotides align to TRBD1. CDR3: CASSSQTGFGDTQYF. The DNA of the CDR3 is TGTGCCAGCAGCTCGCAGACAGGGTTTGGAGATACGCAGTATTTT.